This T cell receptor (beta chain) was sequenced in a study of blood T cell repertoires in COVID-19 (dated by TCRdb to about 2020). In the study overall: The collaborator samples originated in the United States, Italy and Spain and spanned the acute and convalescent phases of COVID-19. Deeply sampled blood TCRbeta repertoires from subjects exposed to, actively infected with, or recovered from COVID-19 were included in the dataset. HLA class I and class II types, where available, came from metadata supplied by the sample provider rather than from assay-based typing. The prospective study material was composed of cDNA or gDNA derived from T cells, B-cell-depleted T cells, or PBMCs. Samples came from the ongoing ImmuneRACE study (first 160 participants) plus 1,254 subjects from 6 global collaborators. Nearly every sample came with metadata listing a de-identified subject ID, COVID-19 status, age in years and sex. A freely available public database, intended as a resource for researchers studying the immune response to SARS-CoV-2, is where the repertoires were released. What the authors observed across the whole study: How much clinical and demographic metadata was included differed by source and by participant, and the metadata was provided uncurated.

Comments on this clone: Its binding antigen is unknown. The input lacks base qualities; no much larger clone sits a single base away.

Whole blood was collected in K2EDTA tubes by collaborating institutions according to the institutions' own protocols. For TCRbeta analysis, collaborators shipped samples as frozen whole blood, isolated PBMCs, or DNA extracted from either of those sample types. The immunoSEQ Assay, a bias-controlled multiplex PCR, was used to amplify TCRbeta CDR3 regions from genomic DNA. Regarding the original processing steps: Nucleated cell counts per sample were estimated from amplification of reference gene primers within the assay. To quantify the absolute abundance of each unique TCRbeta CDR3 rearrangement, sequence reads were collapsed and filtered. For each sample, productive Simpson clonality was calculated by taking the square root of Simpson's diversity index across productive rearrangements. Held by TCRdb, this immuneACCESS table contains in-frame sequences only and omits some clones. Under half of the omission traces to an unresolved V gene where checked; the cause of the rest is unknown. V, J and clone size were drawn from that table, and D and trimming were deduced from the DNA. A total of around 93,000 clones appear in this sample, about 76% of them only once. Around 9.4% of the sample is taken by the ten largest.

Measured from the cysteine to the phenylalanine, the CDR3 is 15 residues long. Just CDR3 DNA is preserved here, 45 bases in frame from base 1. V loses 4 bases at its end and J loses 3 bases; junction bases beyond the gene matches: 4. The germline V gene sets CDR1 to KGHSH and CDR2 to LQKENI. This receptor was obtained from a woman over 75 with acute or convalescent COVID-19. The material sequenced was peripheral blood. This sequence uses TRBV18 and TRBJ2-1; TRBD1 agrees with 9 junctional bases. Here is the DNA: TGTGCCAGCTCACGGGGACAGGGCCACTACAATGAGCAGTTCTTC. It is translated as CASSRGQGHYNEQFF.